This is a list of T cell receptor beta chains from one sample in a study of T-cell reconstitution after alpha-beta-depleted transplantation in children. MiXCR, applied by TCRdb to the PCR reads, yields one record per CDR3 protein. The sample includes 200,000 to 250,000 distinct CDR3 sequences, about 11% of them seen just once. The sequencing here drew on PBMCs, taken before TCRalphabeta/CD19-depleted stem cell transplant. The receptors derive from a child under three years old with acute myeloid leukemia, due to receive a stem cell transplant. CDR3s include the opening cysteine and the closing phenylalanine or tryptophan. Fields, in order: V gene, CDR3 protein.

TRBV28	CASSLIKAGRYNEQFF
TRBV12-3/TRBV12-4	CASSLAGWLAKNIQYF
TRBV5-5	CASSRGQLDTQYF
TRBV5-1	CASQGAEDTEAFF
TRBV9	CASSPGLARGTDTQYF
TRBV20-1	CSATSFGREQYF
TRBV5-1	CASSFVPGDGTEAFF
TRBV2	CASRKIGPLEGYTF
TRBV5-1	CASSPGQGNEKLFF
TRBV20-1	CSAREMGNEKLFF
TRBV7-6	CASSLAVINAGANVLTF
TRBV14	CASSTWGAYTGELFF
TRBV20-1	CSARDPAGVSYVLMGTDTQYF
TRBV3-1	CASSHTGAGGELFF
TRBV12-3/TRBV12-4	CASSPSPAGKTGELFF
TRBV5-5	CASSFTGAHQPQHF
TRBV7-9	CASSGSGANVLTF